A selection of T cell receptor beta chains follows, all from one sample in a study of CD8+CD57+ T cells in acquired aplastic anemia. MiXCR, run by TCRdb on the reads, gives a single entry per CDR3 protein. Among roughly 290,000 distinct CDR3 sequences listed, under 65% were seen once. Sequencing used sorted CD4+, CD8+, or CD8+CD57+ T cells (not recorded which) from PBMCs. The receptors shown here come from a human donor with aplastic anemia. Each CDR3 is given with its conserved first and last residue. The order of the fields is J gene, clone size, V gene, D gene, CDR3 length, CDR3 DNA, CDR3 protein. The D gene is left open where the match is weak. Size values are once, few and many counts, or a class for expanded clones, and some rows have none.

TRBJ1-3 | many | TRBV7-2 | - | 16 | TGTGCCAGCAGCTTAGTTGTGGGAACCTCTGGAAACACCATATATTTT | CASSLVVGTSGNTIYF
TRBJ2-3 | many | TRBV6-5 | TRBD2 | 16 | TGTGCCAGCAGTTACTCGGCTAGCGGGAACGCAGATACGCAGTATTTT | CASSYSASGNADTQYF
TRBJ2-7 | - | TRBV10-3 | - | 11 | TGTGCCACCGGGACAACCTACGAGCAGTACTTC | CATGTTYEQYF
TRBJ2-2 | many | TRBV5-1 | TRBD2 | 17 | TGCGCCAGCAGCTTGGCCGTGGGGAGGGGAAACACCGGGGAGCTGTTTTTT | CASSLAVGRGNTGELFF
TRBJ1-1 | - | TRBV2 | - | 14 | TGTGCCAGCAGTGAAGAGGTCATGAACACTGAAGCTTTCTTT | CASSEEVMNTEAFF
TRBJ2-1 | once | TRBV24-1 | - | 13 | TGTGCCACCAGTGATCTACTCATGGATGAGCAGTTCTTC | CATSDLLMDEQFF
TRBJ2-7 | - | TRBV12-3/TRBV12-4 | - | 13 | TGTGCCAGCAGACTTGGACGGTCCTACGAGCAGTACTTC | CASRLGRSYEQYF
TRBJ1-6 | many | TRBV20-1 | TRBD1 | 15 | TGCAGTGCACCGGACAGGAGCTCCTATAATTCACCCCTCCACTTT | CSAPDRSSYNSPLHF
TRBJ2-7 | - | TRBV27 | TRBD2 | 17 | TGTGCCAGCAGGCGCCGACCGAGACTAGCTAGCGAATATGAGCAGTACTTC | CASRRRPRLASEYEQYF
TRBJ1-2 | many | TRBV19 | - | 14 | TGTGCCAGTAGTATAGATCGCACAAGCGGTGGCTACACCTTC | CASSIDRTSGGYTF
TRBJ2-1 | many | TRBV6-2/TRBV6-3 | - | 12 | TGTGCCAGCAGTTTCGCCGGGATTGAGCAGTTCTTC | CASSFAGIEQFF
TRBJ1-4 | few | TRBV2 | - | 17 | TGTGCCAGCAGCCCCATCCGCTGGGCGACAACTAATGAAAAACTGTTTTTT | CASSPIRWATTNEKLFF
TRBJ2-5 | many | TRBV9 | - | 14 | TGTGCCAGCGGCGCGGACCTCTCATGGGGCCCCCAGTACTTC | CASGADLSWGPQYF
TRBJ2-1 | - | TRBV25-1 | TRBD2 | 21 | TGTGCCAGTTCCGCGGTGAGCAGCTACCGACAGGGACTAGCGACCTACAATGAGCAGTTCTTC | CASSAVSSYRQGLATYNEQFF
TRBJ2-6 | - | TRBV20-1 | - | 17 | TGCAGTGCTAGAGAACAGGTTCGACGTGCTGGGGCCAACGTCCTGGCTTTC | CSAREQVRRAGANVLAF
TRBJ1-5 | - | TRBV19 | TRBD1 | 16 | TGTGCCAGTAGCAATCTTAGACAGGGCTTGCATCAGCCCCAGCATTTT | CASSNLRQGLHQPQHF
TRBJ1-1 | - | TRBV19 | - | 17 | TGTGCCAGTAGTATGGAGTACAGGGAGCTACTGAACACTGAAGCTTTCTTT | CASSMEYRELLNTEAFF
TRBJ2-7 | many | TRBV6-5 | TRBD2 | 14 | TGTGCCAGCAGTAGGACTAGCGGGAGTTACGAGCAGTACTTC | CASSRTSGSYEQYF
TRBJ2-5 | - | TRBV10-2 | TRBD2 | 14 | TGCGCCACCAGACTAGCGGGAGGGCAAGAGACCCAGTACTTC | CATRLAGGQETQYF
TRBJ2-5 | - | TRBV9 | - | 15 | TGTGCCAGCAGCTGGGGTGGAGGCGGGGAGGAGACCCAGTACTTC | CASSWGGGGEETQYF
TRBJ1-3 | - | TRBV20-1 | - | 13 | TGCAGTGCTAGAGGGAAGGGGAGAAACACCATATATTTT | CSARGKGRNTIYF
TRBJ2-5 | once | TRBV7-9 | - | 15 | TGTGCCAGCAGCTCCCCTAGGGGTTTGGAGGAGACCCAGTACTTC | CASSSPRGLEETQYF
TRBJ2-3 | - | TRBV10-3 | - | 15 | TGTGCCATCAGTAGAACATCTCCTAGCACAGATACGCAGTATTTT | CAISRTSPSTDTQYF
TRBJ1-3 | - | TRBV29-1 | TRBD1 | 16 | TGCAGCGTTGCAACGCCGACAGGGGCCTCTGGAAACACCATATATTTT | CSVATPTGASGNTIYF
TRBJ1-1 | - | TRBV2 | - | 13 | TGTGCCAGCAGTGAAGCGCGAGCAGGAACAGCATTCTTT | CASSEARAGTAFF
TRBJ2-7 | once | TRBV2 | TRBD1 | 14 | TGTGCCAGCAGAGGGACAGGGATAACGTGGGAGCAGTACTTC | CASRGTGITWEQYF
TRBJ1-6 | many | TRBV7-9 | - | 14 | TGTGCCAGCAGCTCGGGAGGGGGAAATTCACCCCTCCACTTT | CASSSGGGNSPLHF
TRBJ1-6 | - | TRBV19 | - | 13 | TGTGCCAGCACCGGGACGGTCGATTCACCCCTCCACTTT | CASTGTVDSPLHF
TRBJ1-5 | few | TRBV6-1 | - | 18 | TGTGCCAGCAGGGGGGGCCAACAGGGACTCTATAGCAATCAGCCCCAGCATTTT | CASRGGQQGLYSNQPQHF
TRBJ2-1 | - | TRBV2 | - | 13 | TGTGCCGGAACAGGGCCGAACAACAATGAGCAGTTCTTC | CAGTGPNNNEQFF
TRBJ1-1 | many | TRBV20-1 | - | 14 | TGCAGTGCTGAAAGGCCGCCGATGGACACTGAAGCTTTCTTT | CSAERPPMDTEAFF
TRBJ2-2 | few | TRBV19 | TRBD1 | 15 | TGTGCCAGTAGTACGAGACAGGGTCTGATCGGGGAGCTGTTTTTT | CASSTRQGLIGELFF
TRBJ2-6 | - | TRBV2 | - | 14 | TGTGCCAGCAGTCAAAGCTGTGGGGCCAACGTCCTGACTTTC | CASSQSCGANVLTF
TRBJ2-7 | - | TRBV2 | TRBD1 | 13 | TGTGCCGGGGGACAGGGAACAATCTACGAGCAGTACTTC | CAGGQGTIYEQYF
TRBJ2-1 | - | TRBV24-1 | - | 13 | TGTGCCACGGCATCGGGCTCCTACAATGAGCAGTTCTTC | CATASGSYNEQFF
TRBJ2-5 | - | TRBV7-9 | - | 16 | TGTGCCAGCAGCTTAGGGGTGGGGGGGCGGCAAGAGACCCAGTACTTC | CASSLGVGGRQETQYF
TRBJ2-3 | many | TRBV2 | - | 11 | TGTGCCAGCGTCGGTGGAAAGACGCAGTATTTT | CASVGGKTQYF
TRBJ1-6 | many | TRBV7-3 | TRBD1 | 14 | TGTGCCAGCAGCACCGGGACAGGGGCCTCACCCCTCCACTTT | CASSTGTGASPLHF
TRBJ2-7 | many | TRBV2 | - | 13 | TGTGCCTCGGGACTGAATGGACTATACGAGCAGTACTTC | CASGLNGLYEQYF
TRBJ2-7 | - | TRBV2 | - | 10 | TGTGCCAGCAGTTTCTACGAGCAGTACTTC | CASSFYEQYF
TRBJ1-6 | - | TRBV20-1 | TRBD1 | 16 | TGCAGTGCTAGGATTTCAGGGACAGGTAGCGATTCACCCCTCCACTTT | CSARISGTGSDSPLHF
TRBJ2-2 | - | TRBV29-1 | TRBD2 | 14 | TGCAGCGTTGCTCCTAGCGGCGATAACACGGAGCTGTTTTTT | CSVAPSGDNTELFF
TRBJ2-1 | - | TRBV2 | TRBD2 | 17 | TGTGCCAGCAGCAGGTTGACTAGCGGGAGGGCCTACAACGAGCAGCTCTTC | CASSRLTSGRAYNEQLF
TRBJ2-3 | - | TRBV20-1 | TRBD2 | 14 | TGCAGTGCTAGAGGGGGACTAGCGGGAGGTACGCAGTATTTT | CSARGGLAGGTQYF
TRBJ2-2 | many | TRBV7-9 | - | 15 | TGTGCCAGCAGCTCCCGCCGGCCGGGGACCGGGGAGCTGTTTTTT | CASSSRRPGTGELFF
TRBJ1-2 | many | TRBV19 | - | 15 | TGTGCCAGTAGTATATCTAAGGACTTAAACTATGGCTACACCTTC | CASSISKDLNYGYTF
TRBJ2-7 | - | TRBV15 | TRBD1 | 14 | TGTGCCACCAGCATCGACAGGGGGGTATACGAGCAGTACTTC | CATSIDRGVYEQYF
TRBJ1-6 | few | TRBV19 | - | 12 | TGTGCCAGTAGTATAACAGGGTCCCCCCTCCACTTT | CASSITGSPLHF
TRBJ1-1 | few | TRBV20-1 | TRBD1 | 17 | TGCAGTGCTAGCGGGACAGGGGGCCCCTCGAGGAACACTGAAGCTTTCTTT | CSASGTGGPSRNTEAFF
TRBJ1-2 | many | TRBV7-2 | TRBD1 | 15 | TGTGCCAGCAGCTTAGGGGCGGGACAGAGCTATGGCTACACCTTC | CASSLGAGQSYGYTF